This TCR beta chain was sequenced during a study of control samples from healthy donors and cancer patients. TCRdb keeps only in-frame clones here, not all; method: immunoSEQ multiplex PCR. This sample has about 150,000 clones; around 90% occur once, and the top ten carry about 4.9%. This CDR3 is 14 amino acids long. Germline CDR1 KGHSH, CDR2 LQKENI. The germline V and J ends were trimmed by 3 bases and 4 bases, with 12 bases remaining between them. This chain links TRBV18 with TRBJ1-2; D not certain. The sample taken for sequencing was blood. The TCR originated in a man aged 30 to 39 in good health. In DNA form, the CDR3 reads TGTGCCAGCTCACCTAGCTCGGGTTTCTATGGCTACACCTTC. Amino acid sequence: CASSPSSGFYGYTF.